This TCR beta chain was recorded in a study of Graves' ophthalmopathy and Graves' hyperthyroidism. Study information: Blood was drawn at initial diagnosis, before any treatment. Study-wide points: Among expanded thyroid clonotypes above 0.001 frequency, most also occurred in blood. With a specificity of 72.22% and a sensitivity of around 70%, the model predicted ophthalmopathy progression.

Of note for this clonotype: What it binds is not known.

Germline assignment: CDR1 MGHDK and CDR2 SYGVNS. The CDR3 has 14 amino acids. Trimming shortened V by 6 bases and J by 2 bases, and 10 bases separated the two germline ends. Amplified TCR beta CDR3 regions were obtained using RNA transcripts as template. RT-PCR in the first round used HTBI primers; a second-round multiplex PCR followed. Each CDR3 protein gets one entry after TCRdb re-called the multiplex PCR reads with MiXCR. The table includes 650,000 to 900,000 distinct CDR3 sequences, 35% to 50% detected once. The clonotype was recovered from an adult man with Graves' ophthalmopathy. The rearrangement joins TRBV25-1 to TRBJ2-2, with a possible D match to TRBD1 (6 bases). Sequenced material: peripheral blood. Here the CDR3 DNA reads TGTGCCAGCAGCCGACAGGTTAACACCGGGGAGCTGTTTTTT. Translation gives CASSRQVNTGELFF.